The 29 T cell receptor beta chains given below trace back to one sample, sequenced in a study of blood T cell repertoires in COVID-19. Sequenced by immunoSEQ multiplex PCR; TCRdb stores in-frame clones only, minus some. The sample lists around 200,000 clones, about 87% occurring once. Sequenced input: PBMCs or T cells enriched from blood (not recorded which). Receptor source: a woman in her twenties or thirties who had recovered from COVID-19.

This clone was found once. V and J are TRBV4-3 and TRBJ1-1, with D perhaps matching TRBD1 (6 bases). Germline values: CDR1 LGHNA, CDR2 YSLEER. The germline V and J ends were trimmed by 0 bases and 1 base, with 9 bases remaining between them. The CDR3 covers 15 residues. For the CDR3, the DNA is TGCGCCAGCAGCCAAGAGTACAGGGCGAACACTGAAGCTTTCTTT. It specifies CASSQEYRANTEAFF.

The chain recombines TRBV6-1 with TRBJ2-3; maybe TRBD2 (6 bases). Trimming removed 3 bases at V and 0 bases at J, with 7 bases between. Germline CDR1 MNHNS, CDR2 SASEGT. The CDR3 is 14 amino acids. In DNA form, the CDR3 reads TGTGCCAGCAGTGATCTAGCGAGCACAGATACGCAGTATTTT. This translates into CASSDLASTDTQYF.

The rearrangement joins TRBV5-3 to TRBJ1-3; TRBD1 might be the D (5 bases). TRBV5-3 is an ORF, and what it does is uncertain. This CDR3 spans 15 amino acids. V was pared by 4 bases and J by 4 bases, with 15 bases between. The CDR3 spells CARSLQGGLGNTIYF. The CDR3 bases are TGTGCCAGAAGCCTTCAGGGAGGGCTCGGAAACACCATATATTTT.

This clone has only a few counts. The CDR3 reads CASSSTTGGNEKLFF. The CDR3 DNA sequence: TGTGCCAGCAGCTCGACGACAGGTGGGAATGAAAAACTGTTTTTT. The J gene is TRBJ1-4, the V gene TRBV7-9; D is perhaps TRBD1 (6 bases). V lost 4 bases and J lost 5, with 14 bases in between. Germline values: CDR1 SEHNR, CDR2 FQNEAQ (reference sequence). The CDR3 covers 15 residues.

The rearrangement joins TRBV5-6 to TRBJ1-3; 8 nucleotides match TRBD1. This CDR3 region has 15 residues. J was trimmed by 2 bases and V by 4 bases; bases with no gene match: 5. The germline gives CDR1 SGHDT, CDR2 YYEEEE. CDR3 loop: CASSPTGGTGNTIYF. In nucleotides, the CDR3 is TGTGCCAGCAGCCCCACAGGGGGTACTGGAAACACCATATATTTT.

This chain joins TRBV7-8 and TRBJ2-5, with 7 bases that match TRBD1. The V segment lost 0 bases and the J segment 3 bases; nucleotides outside the gene matches: 1. This CDR3 comprises 14 residues. From germline, CDR1 is SGHVS and CDR2 FQNEAQ. CDR3 in DNA: TGTGCCAGCAGCTTAGCGGGGACAGAAGAGACCCAGTACTTC. It codes for CASSLAGTEETQYF.

The chain links TRBV19 to TRBJ1-2; TRBD1 matches at 7 bases. CDR1 and CDR2 (germline): LNHDA, SQIVND (reference sequence). With V trimmed by 8 bases and J by 5 bases, 11 bases remained unmatched. The CDR3 runs 14 residues. The CDR3 spells CASSLRQGVYGYTF. As DNA, the CDR3 is TGTGCCAGTTCACTTCGACAGGGCGTTTATGGCTACACCTTC.

V gene TRBV5-1 combines with J gene TRBJ2-3; 13 bases are a match to TRBD2. J gave up 2 bases and V 3 bases, and 6 bases lay outside the gene matches. The CDR3 consists of 17 residues. Germline values: CDR1 SGHRS, CDR2 YFSETQ. The CDR3 DNA follows: TGCGCCAGCAGCTCGGGACTAGCGGGGCCACACACAGATACGCAGTATTTT. Protein sequence: CASSSGLAGPHTDTQYF.

This chain joins TRBV3-1 (or the pseudogene TRBV3-2) and TRBJ2-1, with 7 bases identical to TRBD2. The ends lost 5 bases at V and 0 bases at J; junction bases unmatched: 4. CDR1 is LGHDT and CDR2 is YNNKEL in the germline V gene (reference sequence). CDR3 length: 15 residues. In nucleotides, the CDR3 is TGTGCCAGCAGCGCAGCGGGGCGCTCCTACAATGAGCAGTTCTTC. Protein: CASSAAGRSYNEQFF.

This chain joins TRBV9 and TRBJ2-3; the D gene is possibly TRBD1 (5 bases). CDR1 is SGDLS and CDR2 is YYNGEE in the germline V gene. The CDR3 is 15 residues long. The ends were cut back, 4 bases at V and 2 bases at J, with 14 bases in the middle. The CDR3 sequence: CASSKQDTSTDTQYF. The CDR3 DNA reads as TGTGCCAGCAGCAAACAGGACACCTCCACAGATACGCAGTATTTT. The full variable domain, its missing parts supplied by reference TRBV9 and TRBJ2-3, is DSGVTQTPKHLITATGQRVTLRCSPRSGDLSVYWYQQSLDQGLQFLIQYYNGEERAKGNILERFSAQQFPDLHSELNLSSLELGDSALYFCASSKQDTSTDTQYFGPGTRLTVL.

The chain links TRBV18 to TRBJ1-5, with a weak D call TRBD1 (6 bases). Deletions cut 3 bases from V and 7 bases from J, with 13 bases between. Germline V gene data show CDR1 as KGHSH and CDR2 as LQKENI. The CDR3 spans 14 residues. The DNA of the CDR3 is TGTGCCAGCTCACCTTACCAGGGGCAGCAGCCCCAGCATTTT. Translating gives CASSPYQGQQPQHF. Drawing the rest from reference TRBV18 and TRBJ1-5, the complete variable domain is NAGVMQNPRHLVRRRGQEARLRCSPMKGHSHVYWYRQLPEEGLKFMVYLQKENIIDESGMPKERFSAEFPKEGPSILRIQQVVRGDSAAYFCASSPYQGQQPQHFGDGTRLSIL.

This rearrangement joins TRBV19 to TRBJ1-1; 9 bases map to TRBD1. J was trimmed by 11 bases and V by 4 bases; bases with no gene match: 14. The germline V gene has CDR1 LNHDA and CDR2 SQIVND (reference sequence). This CDR3 contains 15 residues. The CDR3 DNA sequence: TGTGCCAGTAGTACCTACTTGGGACAGGGTCGGAAGGCTTTCTTT. Protein product: CASSTYLGQGRKAFF.

This chain links TRBV4-2 with TRBJ1-1, with D tentatively TRBD1 (6 bases). The germline CDR1 and CDR2 sequences are LGHNA and YNFKEQ. Trimming shortened V by 1 base and J by 2 bases, and 17 bases separated the two germline ends. The length of the CDR3 is 17 residues. CDR3 residues: CASSQVARGLTNTEAFF. As DNA, the CDR3 is TGTGCCAGCAGCCAAGTCGCCAGGGGCCTTACTAACACTGAAGCTTTCTTT.

This clone was recorded only once. The V gene is TRBV7-9, the J gene TRBJ2-5; 7 bases fit TRBD2. V shed 8 bases, J shed 2 bases, and the junction held 14 bases outside the gene matches. CDR1 SEHNR and CDR2 FQNEAQ come from the germline V gene (reference sequence). CDR3 length: 16 amino acids. CDR3 in amino acids: CASLKGGGGVQETQYF. Written as DNA, the CDR3 is TGTGCCAGCCTCAAGGGCGGCGGGGGAGTTCAAGAGACCCAGTACTTC.

The V call is TRBV7-2, the J call TRBJ2-7; D not resolved. This CDR3 comprises 13 residues. The germline V and J ends were trimmed by 4 bases and 1 base, with 8 bases remaining between them. Germline assignment: CDR1 SGHTA and CDR2 FQGNSA. CDR3 in DNA: TGTGCCAGCAGCTCCCAGTCGTCCTACGAGCAGTACTTC. Translated, it gives CASSSQSSYEQYF.

V is TRBV5-3 and J is TRBJ1-5; D is undetermined. TRBV5-3 is an open reading frame whose function is uncertain. With 4 bases removed from V and 5 bases from J, the gap between germline ends came to 22 bases. The CDR3 totals 17 residues. This CDR3 is CARSPAGRLPVHQPQHF. CDR3 in DNA: TGTGCCAGAAGCCCGGCGGGGAGGCTCCCGGTTCATCAGCCCCAGCATTTT.

This sequence joins TRBV3-1 (or the pseudogene TRBV3-2) and TRBJ2-1; TRBD2 agrees at 16 bases. The CDR3 runs 21 residues. Germline V gene sequence: CDR1 LGHDT, CDR2 YNNKEL (reference sequence). J gave up 4 bases and V 2 bases, and 14 bases lay outside the gene matches. CDR3: CASSQRSPGLAGGLAYNEQFF. CDR3 DNA sequence: TGTGCCAGCAGCCAACGCAGCCCGGGACTAGCGGGGGGGCTAGCATACAATGAGCAGTTCTTC.

CDR3 region: CASRMDRDYEQYF. CDR3 in DNA: TGTGCCAGCAGAATGGACAGGGACTACGAGCAGTACTTC. V is TRBV5-4 and J is TRBJ2-7; TRBD1 matches 8 bases. Germline loops: CDR1 SGHNT, CDR2 YYREEE (reference sequence). V lost 5 bases to trimming and J lost 3 bases; unmatched junction nucleotides: 4. The CDR3 is 13 amino acids.

This chain uses TRBV11-2 with TRBJ2-7; D is unclear. Trimming took off 2 bases at V and 0 bases at J, with 11 bases between the two ends. This CDR3 region has 15 residues. CDR1 SGHAT and CDR2 FQNNGV come from the germline V gene. The CDR3 loop reads CASSLPAYASYEQYF. CDR3 DNA sequence: TGTGCCAGCAGCTTACCCGCCTACGCCTCCTACGAGCAGTACTTC. The whole variable domain, filled in from reference TRBV11-2 and TRBJ2-7, reads EAGVAQSPRYKIIEKRQSVAFWCNPISGHATLYWYQQILGQGPKLLIQFQNNGVVDDSQLPKDRFSAERLKGVDSTLKIQPAKLEDSAVYLCASSLPAYASYEQYFGPGTRLTVT.

The genes are TRBV9 and TRBJ1-4; D gene unclear. The length of the CDR3 is 16 residues. CDR1 and CDR2 from the germline V gene are SGDLS and YYNGEE. The V and J ends lost 4 bases and 0 bases respectively, with 13 bases between them. CDR3 nucleotides: TGTGCCAGCAGCCCCCGGGAAGCATCAACTAATGAAAAACTGTTTTTT. Amino acids: CASSPREASTNEKLFF.

V and J are TRBV4-1 and TRBJ2-3; a possible D gene is TRBD1 (5 bases). The CDR3 sequence is 13 residues long. Germline V CDR1 and CDR2: MGHRA, YSYEKL. Trimming removed 1 base from V and 6 bases from J, with 8 bases in between. Here the CDR3 DNA reads TGCGCCAGCAGCCAAGCAGGGTCTGATACGCAGTATTTT. The encoded protein is CASSQAGSDTQYF.

The chain combines TRBV7-2 with TRBJ2-7; possible D gene TRBD1, 6 bases. Per the germline V gene, CDR1 is SGHTA and CDR2 is FQGNSA. V was trimmed by 2 bases and J by 2 bases, leaving 13 bases between them. CDR3 length: 15 residues. The CDR3 reads CASSLLGGKPYEQYF. In nucleotides, the CDR3 is TGTGCCAGCAGCTTACTAGGGGGAAAACCCTACGAGCAGTACTTC.

The chain links TRBV7-2 to TRBJ2-7; maybe TRBD1 (5 bases). CDR3 size: 14 residues. The germline V gene encodes CDR1 SGHTA and CDR2 FQGNSA. V was trimmed by 1 base and J by 2 bases, leaving 9 bases between them. The CDR3 spells CASSLEDTTYEQYF. The CDR3 nucleotides read TGTGCCAGCAGCTTAGAGGACACCACCTACGAGCAGTACTTC. Variable domain in full (rest from reference TRBV7-2 and TRBJ2-7): GAGVSQSPSNKVTEKGKDVELRCDPISGHTALYWYRQSLGQGLEFLIYFQGNSAPDKSGLPSDRFSAERTGGSVSTLTIQRTQQEDSAVYLCASSLEDTTYEQYFGPGTRLTVT.

There are a few counts of this clone. The V gene is TRBV6-5, the J gene TRBJ1-2; weak D call: TRBD1 (6 bases). The CDR3 sequence is 12 residues long. CDR1 MNHEY and CDR2 SVGAGI come from the germline V gene. Trimming shortened V by 6 bases and J by 4 bases, and 9 bases separated the two germline ends. The CDR3 sequence: CASSRGPYGYTF. In DNA, the CDR3 is TGTGCCAGCAGCAGGGGTCCCTATGGCTACACCTTC.

This clone was detected only once. The rearrangement joins TRBV3-1 (or the pseudogene TRBV3-2) to TRBJ1-2, with TRBD1 identical over 8 bases. V gave up 0 bases and J gave up 8 bases; unmatched junction bases: 8. Germline lookup yields CDR1 LGHDT and CDR2 YNNKEL (reference sequence). This CDR3 has 15 amino acids. Written as DNA, the CDR3 is TGTGCCAGCAGCCAAGAATGGCAGGGGGCGAAGGGCTACACCTTC. This gives the protein CASSQEWQGAKGYTF.

The rearrangement joins TRBV5-1 to TRBJ1-2; 12 bases align to TRBD1. The germline V gene has CDR1 SGHRS and CDR2 YFSETQ. The CDR3 extends over 15 amino acids. V was clipped by 4 bases and J by 5 bases; unmatched bases: 6. CDR3 nucleotide sequence: TGCGCCAGCAGCCCCGGGACAGGGGGCGTGTATGGCTACACCTTC. It yields the protein CASSPGTGGVYGYTF.

The chain employs TRBV4-3 and TRBJ2-7; 10 positions agree with TRBD2. Losses at the gene ends were 0 bases for V and 7 bases for J; bases not matched to a gene: 9. Germline V gene data show CDR1 as LGHNA and CDR2 as YSLEER. This CDR3 spans 16 amino acids. CDR3 amino acids: CASSQDYTSGTREQYF. The CDR3 coding sequence is TGCGCCAGCAGCCAAGATTATACTAGCGGGACTCGAGAGCAGTACTTC.

V is TRBV5-1 and J is TRBJ2-7; D might be TRBD2 (5 bases). Germline assignment: CDR1 SGHRS and CDR2 YFSETQ. Trimming left V 0 bases short and J 7 bases short, with 8 bases between. The CDR3 has 12 residues. The CDR3 bases are TGCGCCAGCAGCTTGGTCGGGGAAGAGCAGTACTTC. It is translated as CASSLVGEEQYF.

The chain recombines TRBV4-3 with TRBJ1-2; TRBD1 agrees at 9 bases. The CDR3 sequence is 14 residues long. V shed 2 bases and J 8 bases; nucleotides not matched to a gene: 6. Germline V gives CDR1 LGHNA, CDR2 YSLEER. CDR3 protein: CASSQNRGRWGYTF. In nucleotides, the CDR3 is TGCGCCAGCAGCCAAAACAGGGGGCGTTGGGGCTACACCTTC.